What follows are 14 T cell receptor beta chains derived from one specimen sequenced in a study of CD8 T cells in Susac syndrome. Roughly 0.5 to 1 ug RNA was reverse transcribed with random hexamers. A single record per CDR3 protein comes from TCRdb applying MiXCR to the immunoSEQ multiplex PCR reads. The sample includes some 120,000 distinct CDR3 sequences, 94% seen only once; the top ten take roughly 0.098%. Sequences were obtained from CD4+ T cells from PBMCs. The source of these receptors is a human donor in good health.

In its sample, this clonotype was seen once. The V and J genes are TRBV5-1 and TRBJ2-1; 11 positions match TRBD2. The CDR3 has 15 residues. Germline loops: CDR1 SGHRS, CDR2 YFSETQ. V lost 3 bases, J lost 9 bases, and 8 bases stayed unmatched. CDR3 nucleotides: TGCGCCAGCAGCTACGGGACTAGCGGCTGGGGTGAGCAGTTCTTC. Its protein product is CASSYGTSGWGEQFF.

The CDR3 protein is CAVSQQPKNIQYF. The CDR3 DNA sequence: TGTGCCGTTTCACAACAGCCAAAAAACATTCAGTACTTC. The chain has TRBV5-8 and TRBJ2-4; no clear D. CDR1 is SGHTS, CDR2 YDEGEE, per germline. The germline V and J ends were trimmed by 10 bases and 4 bases, with 15 bases remaining between them. The CDR3 totals 13 residues.

This chain links TRBV14 with TRBJ2-3, with 13 bases aligning to TRBD2. The CDR3 extends over 16 amino acids. Germline assignment: CDR1 SGHDN and CDR2 FVKESK. The V segment lost 3 bases and the J segment 6 bases; nucleotides outside the gene matches: 6. The CDR3 nucleotides are TGTGCCAGCAGCCATTTGGGACTAGCGGGGAGCGATACGCAGTATTTT. This encodes CASSHLGLAGSDTQYF.

The chain joins TRBV3-1 to TRBJ2-5; perhaps TRBD2 as D (6 bases). This CDR3 region has 14 residues. Germline V gives CDR1 LGHDT, CDR2 YNNKEL (reference sequence). Trimming left V 1 base short and J 5 bases short, with 11 bases between. The DNA for the CDR3 is TGTGCCAGCAGCCAAGGGGCAGGAGGGGAGACCCAGTACTTC. It translates to CASSQGAGGETQYF.

J is TRBJ2-7 and V is TRBV5-6, with D perhaps given as TRBD1 or TRBD2 (5 bases each). The CDR3 is made up of 16 amino acids. V lost 3 bases, J lost 6 bases, and 22 bases lay in between. Germline values: CDR1 SGHDT, CDR2 YYEEEE. The CDR3 DNA follows: TGTGCCAGCAGCTCCCGGGACCCGGGGCGCATCGGCGAGCAGTACTTC. This gives the protein CASSSRDPGRIGEQYF. Using reference TRBV5-6 and TRBJ2-7 for the parts outside the CDR3, the full variable domain is DAGVTQSPTHLIKTRGQQVTLRCSPKSGHDTVSWYQQALGQGPQFIFQYYEEEERQRGNFPDRFSGHQFPNYSSELNVNALLLGDSALYLCASSSRDPGRIGEQYFGPGTRLTVT.

The V and J genes are TRBV18 and TRBJ2-2, with D possibly TRBD1 on 5 matching bases. V lost 6 bases to trimming and J lost 5 bases, with 16 bases between them. CDR1 and CDR2 (germline): KGHSH, LQKENI. This CDR3 comprises 15 residues. The CDR3 protein is CASSPQGHFTGELFF. As DNA, the CDR3 is TGTGCCAGCTCGCCCCAAGGACACTTTACCGGGGAGCTGTTTTTT.

This chain links TRBV5-6 with TRBJ1-1; D unclear. The CDR3 consists of 12 residues. With 6 bases removed from V and 11 bases from J, the gap between germline ends came to 17 bases. CDR1 SGHDT and CDR2 YYEEEE come from the germline V gene. Here the CDR3 reads CASTPGTGSAFF. The CDR3 coding sequence is TGTGCCAGCACCCCGGGAACTGGGTCGGCTTTCTTT.

The J gene is TRBJ2-4, the V gene TRBV28; D call uncertain. V lost 4 bases and J lost 0, with 10 bases in between. The CDR3 is 15 residues long. Germline CDR1 is MDHEN and CDR2 is SYDVKM. CDR3 DNA: TGTGCCAGCAGTTCGCCGGCTGTAGCCAAAAACATTCAGTACTTC. Its translation is CASSSPAVAKNIQYF.

V is TRBV12-3 or TRBV12-4 and J is TRBJ2-3; possible D gene TRBD1, 6 bases. The CDR3 is 15 residues long. V shed 2 bases and J shed 5 bases, with 14 bases lying between them. CDR3 amino acids: CASSLRQGRGDTQYF. CDR3 in DNA: TGTGCCAGCAGTTTAAGGCAGGGGCGAGGAGATACGCAGTATTTT.

The genes are TRBV7-9 and TRBJ2-3; the match to TRBD2 covers 7 bases. The CDR3 is made up of 15 amino acids. Germline trimming cut 1 base from V and 2 bases from J; bases unmatched to any gene: 3. Germline CDR1 is SEHNR and CDR2 is FQNEAQ (reference sequence). The CDR3 DNA reads as TGTGCCAGCAGCTTAGGTCAGCGGGACACAGATACGCAGTATTTT. Translated: CASSLGQRDTDTQYF.

This clonotype was recorded only once. The chain carries TRBV18 and TRBJ1-1, with D uncertain. The CDR3 loop spans 15 amino acids. Germline V gives CDR1 KGHSH, CDR2 LQKENI. The germline V and J ends were trimmed by 1 base and 0 bases, with 9 bases remaining between them. This CDR3 reads CASSPQDGLNTEAFF. The DNA for the CDR3 is TGTGCCAGCTCACCACAGGACGGATTGAACACTGAAGCTTTCTTT.

This clonotype was recorded only once. The CDR3 spells CASSSAVGVNTEAFF. In DNA form, the CDR3 reads TGTGCCAGCTCATCCGCAGTCGGAGTAAACACTGAAGCTTTCTTT. V is TRBV18 and J is TRBJ1-1; D uncertain. V lost 5 bases to trimming and J lost 2 bases, with 15 bases between them. CDR1 and CDR2 from the germline V gene are KGHSH and LQKENI. This CDR3 has 15 residues.

J is TRBJ2-4 and V is TRBV6-5, with D possibly matching TRBD2 (7 bases). V dropped 6 bases and J dropped 6 bases, with 15 bases sitting between them. From germline, CDR1 is MNHEY and CDR2 SVGAGI. The CDR3 runs to 14 residues. DNA for the CDR3: TGTGCCAGCAGGCCCCAGGGGAGGGGAAACATTCAGTACTTC. It yields the protein CASRPQGRGNIQYF.

V is TRBV28 and J is TRBJ2-3; 16 nucleotides line up with TRBD2. The CDR3 has 18 residues. Per germline, CDR1 MDHEN and CDR2 SYDVKM. J lost 0 bases, V lost 7 bases, and 7 bases had no gene match. For the CDR3, the DNA is TGTGCCAGCACCCCGGGGACTAGCGGGAGGGCCAGCACAGATACGCAGTATTTT. This sequence encodes CASTPGTSGRASTDTQYF.